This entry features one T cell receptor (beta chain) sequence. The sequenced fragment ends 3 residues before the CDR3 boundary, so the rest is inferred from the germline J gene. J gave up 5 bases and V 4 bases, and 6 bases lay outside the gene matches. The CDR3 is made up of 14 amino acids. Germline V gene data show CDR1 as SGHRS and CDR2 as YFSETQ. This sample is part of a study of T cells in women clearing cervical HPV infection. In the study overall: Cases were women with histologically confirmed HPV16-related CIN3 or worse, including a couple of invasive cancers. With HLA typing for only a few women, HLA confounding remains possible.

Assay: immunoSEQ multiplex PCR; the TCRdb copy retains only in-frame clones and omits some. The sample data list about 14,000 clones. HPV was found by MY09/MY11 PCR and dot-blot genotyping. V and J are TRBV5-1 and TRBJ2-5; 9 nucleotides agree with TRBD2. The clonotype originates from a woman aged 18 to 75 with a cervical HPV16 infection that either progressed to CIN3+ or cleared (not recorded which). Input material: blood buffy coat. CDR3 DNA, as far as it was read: TGCGCCAGCAGCATTAGCGGGGGAGGGGAGACC. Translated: CASSISGGGET. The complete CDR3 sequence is CASSISGGGETQYF. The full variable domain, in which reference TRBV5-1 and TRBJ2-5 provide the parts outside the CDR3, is KAGVTQTPRYLIKTRGQQVTLSCSPISGHRSVSWYQQTPGQGLQFLFEYFSETQRNKGNFPGRFSGRQFSNSRSEMNVSTLELGDSALYLCASSISGGGETQYFGPGTRLLVL.